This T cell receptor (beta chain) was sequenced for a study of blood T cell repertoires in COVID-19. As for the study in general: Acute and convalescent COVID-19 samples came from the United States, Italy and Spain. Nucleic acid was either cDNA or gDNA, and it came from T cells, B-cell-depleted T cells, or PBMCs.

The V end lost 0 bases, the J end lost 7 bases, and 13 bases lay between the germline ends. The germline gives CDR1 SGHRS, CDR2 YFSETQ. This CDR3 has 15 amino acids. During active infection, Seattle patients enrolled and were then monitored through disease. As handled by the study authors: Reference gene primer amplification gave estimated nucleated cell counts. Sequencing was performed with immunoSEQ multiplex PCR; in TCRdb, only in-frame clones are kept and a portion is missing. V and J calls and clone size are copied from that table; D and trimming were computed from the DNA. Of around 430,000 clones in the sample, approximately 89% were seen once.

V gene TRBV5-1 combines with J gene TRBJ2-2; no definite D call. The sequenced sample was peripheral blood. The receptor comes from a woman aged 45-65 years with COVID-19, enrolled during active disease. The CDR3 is CASSLAPESHGELFF. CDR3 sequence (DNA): TGCGCCAGCAGCTTGGCCCCTGAGAGCCACGGGGAGCTGTTTTTT.